A selection of T cell receptor beta chains follows, all from one sample in a study of T-cell reconstitution after alpha-beta-depleted transplantation in children. Each CDR3 protein is one row after TCRdb ran MiXCR on the PCR reads. The sample contains a few hundred thousand distinct CDR3 sequences, over 9.5% of which appear only once. The starting material was PBMCs from the stem cell graft donor, obtained from the stem cell graft. Source of these receptors: a human donor who donated a stem cell graft to a child with SCID. The CDR3 runs from the conserved cysteine through the conserved F or W. D genes are given only for firm matches. Expanded clones are given a class, and other clones once, few, many or no size at all.

>-|-|TRBV5-1|TRBJ2-7|14
CASSLEWGPYEQYF
TGCGCCAGCAGCTTGGAGTGGGGCCCCTACGAGCAGTACTTC
>-|many|TRBV28|TRBJ1-1|13
CASSWDAGAEAFF
TGTGCCAGCAGTTGGGACGCTGGGGCTGAAGCTTTCTTT
>-|many|TRBV7-8|TRBJ2-7|15
CASSLAQGPSYEQYF
TGTGCCAGCAGCTTAGCGCAGGGGCCCTCCTACGAGCAGTACTTC
>-|many|TRBV20-1|TRBJ1-3|12
CSATTSGNTIYF
TGCAGTGCTACCACCTCTGGAAACACCATATATTTT
>TRBD2|-|TRBV9|TRBJ2-3|16
CASSVRSGGLSDTQYF
TGTGCCAGCAGCGTACGAAGCGGGGGGTTGTCAGATACGCAGTATTTT
>-|many|TRBV6-5|TRBJ2-5|14
CASSYGEDQETQYF
TGTGCCAGCAGTTACGGGGAGGACCAAGAGACCCAGTACTTC
>-|many|TRBV2|TRBJ1-2|13
CASSRPGNYGYTF
TGTGCCAGCAGTCGGCCCGGTAACTATGGCTACACCTTC
>-|many|TRBV12-3/TRBV12-4|TRBJ2-1|17
CASSLVGGGPSHGEQFF
TGTGCCAGCAGTTTAGTAGGGGGGGGTCCCTCTCATGGGGAGCAGTTCTTC
>-|many|TRBV7-6|TRBJ1-1|16
CASSLSGGGPYNEAFF
TGTGCCAGCAGCTTATCGGGAGGGGGGCCCTACAATGAAGCTTTCTTT
>-|many|TRBV12-3/TRBV12-4|TRBJ2-3|16
CASSPRGGGGTDTQYF
TGTGCCAGCAGTCCCCGTGGAGGGGGTGGCACAGATACGCAGTATTTT
>-|many|TRBV27|TRBJ1-1|12
CASRRGFTEAFF
TGTGCCAGCAGGCGGGGGTTTACTGAAGCTTTCTTT
>-|many|TRBV21-1|TRBJ2-1|12
CASSKEGRGRFF
TGTGCCAGCAGCAAAGAGGGTCGGGGCCGGTTCTTC
>TRBD1|many|TRBV5-1|TRBJ1-5|15
CASSLEGGGNQPQHF
TGTGCCAGCAGTTTAGAAGGGGGCGGCAATCAGCCCCAGCATTTT
>TRBD1|many|TRBV7-3|TRBJ2-7|13
CASSLTPGQPFVF
TGTGCCAGCAGCTTAACCCCGGGACAGCCTTTCGTCTTC
>-|many|TRBV20-1|TRBJ1-1|13
CSASIDKNTEAFF
TGCAGTGCTAGTATCGACAAGAACACTGAAGCTTTCTTT
>-|-|TRBV5-1|TRBJ1-6|16
CASSPGMGTLASPLHF
TGCGCCAGCAGCCCGGGAATGGGTACACTCGCCTCACCCCTCCACTTT
>-|many|TRBV20-1|TRBJ2-1|15
CSAGTPGARFNEQFF
TGCAGTGCGGGAACCCCAGGGGCGCGGTTCAATGAGCAGTTCTTC
>-|many|TRBV5-1|TRBJ2-1|15
CASSLLRDPYNEQFF
TGCGCCAGCAGCCTACTTCGGGACCCTTACAATGAGCAGTTCTTC
>-|many|TRBV6-2/TRBV6-3|TRBJ2-2|13
CASSPIGSGELFF
TGTGCCAGCAGTCCTATCGGGTCCGGGGAGCTGTTTTTT
>TRBD2|many|TRBV6-4|TRBJ2-3|15
CASSDLAGGLDTQYF
TGTGCCAGCAGTGACCTAGCGGGGGGGCTAGATACGCAGTATTTT
>-|few|TRBV20-1|TRBJ1-1|12
CSASGTGTEAFF
TGCAGTGCTAGTGGAACAGGCACTGAAGCTTTCTTT
>TRBD2|-|TRBV20-1|TRBJ2-3|12
CSAGGGADTQYF
TGCAGTGCCGGGGGGGGGGCAGATACGCAGTATTTT
>-|many|TRBV4-2|TRBJ2-2|17
CASSQDLGPPAPGELFF
TGTGCCAGCAGCCAAGATTTAGGACCCCCTGCGCCCGGGGAGCTGTTTTTT